This section outlines one TCR beta chain sequence together with its context. Its target is unknown. This record belongs to a study of T cell responses to AZD1222 COVID-19 vaccine. Findings of the study overall: The CD4 TCRs associated with vaccination extended across spike and predominated at 160-218 and 743-854. Seropositivity was recorded at baseline in only 6 or 7 AZD1222 recipients.

The table came from immunoSEQ multiplex PCR; TCRdb's copy has only in-frame clones and leaves some out. The sample comprises about 120,000 clones, 85% to 90% of which are singletons, and 3.5% to 4.5% rests with the top ten. This clonotype was obtained from an adult in good health. This sample comprised peripheral blood, obtained on day 0 of AZD1222 vaccination.

CDR3 nucleotide sequence: TGTGCCAGCACAAACCAGGGAAGCAATCAGCCCCAGCATTTT. Translated: CASTNQGSNQPQHF. The rearrangement uses TRBV3-1 (or the pseudogene TRBV3-2) and TRBJ1-5, with D perhaps matching TRBD1 (5 bases). The V end lost 7 bases, the J end lost 1 base, and 11 bases lay between the germline ends. The CDR3 contains 14 residues. Germline V gene lookup returns CDR1 LGHDT and CDR2 YNNKEL (reference sequence).